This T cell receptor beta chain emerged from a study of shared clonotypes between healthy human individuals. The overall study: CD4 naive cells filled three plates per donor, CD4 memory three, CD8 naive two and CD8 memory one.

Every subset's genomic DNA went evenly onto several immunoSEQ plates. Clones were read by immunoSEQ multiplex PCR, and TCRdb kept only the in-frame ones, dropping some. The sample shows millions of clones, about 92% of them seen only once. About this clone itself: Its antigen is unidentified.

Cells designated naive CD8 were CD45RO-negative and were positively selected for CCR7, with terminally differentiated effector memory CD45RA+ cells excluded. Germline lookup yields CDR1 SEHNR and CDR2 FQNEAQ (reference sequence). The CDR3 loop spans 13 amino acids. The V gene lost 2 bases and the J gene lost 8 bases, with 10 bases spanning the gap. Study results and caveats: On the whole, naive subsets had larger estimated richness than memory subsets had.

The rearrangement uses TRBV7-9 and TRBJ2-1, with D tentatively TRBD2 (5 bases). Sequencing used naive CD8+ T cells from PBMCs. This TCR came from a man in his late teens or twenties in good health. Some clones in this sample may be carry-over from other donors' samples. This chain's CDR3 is CASSLKRAHEQFF. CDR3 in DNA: TGTGCCAGCAGCTTAAAGAGGGCCCATGAGCAGTTCTTC.